Each of the 30 T cell receptor beta chains below was sequenced from the same sample in a study of shared clonotypes between healthy human individuals. TCRdb's table, derived via immunoSEQ multiplex PCR, lists solely in-frame clones and lacks some. This table holds over 400,000 clones, around 73% found once. The specimen was PBMCs. The origin of the receptors is a woman in her forties in good health. Some clones in this sample may be carry-over from other donors' samples.

The chain couples TRBV4-1 to TRBJ2-7, with 10 bases fitting TRBD2. Germline V CDR1 and CDR2: MGHRA, YSYEKL. V gave up 4 bases and J gave up 4 bases; unmatched junction bases: 7. This CDR3 is built from 15 residues. This CDR3 reads CASSLRTSGTYEQYF. CDR3 nucleotides: TGCGCCAGCAGCCTGCGGACTAGCGGAACTTACGAGCAGTACTTC.

The chain recombines TRBV19 with TRBJ1-2; maybe TRBD1 (6 bases). There are 16 residues in the CDR3. The V gene lost 1 base and the J gene lost 5 bases, with 17 bases spanning the gap. Germline V gene sequence: CDR1 LNHDA, CDR2 SQIVND (reference sequence). The CDR3 here is CASSIGTWGAAYGYTF. Here the CDR3 DNA reads TGTGCCAGTAGTATAGGGACTTGGGGGGCCGCATATGGCTACACCTTC.

V usage is TRBV5-1 and J usage is TRBJ2-5; 11 bases fit TRBD2. Germline V gene data show CDR1 as SGHRS and CDR2 as YFSETQ. The CDR3 length is 18 residues. V gave up 0 bases and J gave up 5 bases; unmatched junction bases: 12. The CDR3 protein is CASSLGGGLAASLETQYF. Here the CDR3 DNA reads TGCGCCAGCAGCTTGGGTGGGGGACTAGCGGCCTCCCTGGAGACCCAGTACTTC.

J is TRBJ1-3 and V is TRBV6-6, with D uncertain. Germline V gene lookup returns CDR1 MNHNY and CDR2 SVGAGI (reference sequence). Between the trimmed V and J ends, which lost 7 bases and 2 bases, there was a span of 6 bases. The CDR3 is made up of 12 amino acids. The CDR3 DNA is TGTGCCAGCACGGCGGCTGGAAACACCATATATTTT. Translating gives CASTAAGNTIYF.

This chain connects TRBV10-1 to TRBJ2-5; 11 positions agree with TRBD2. V trimming: 10 bases; J trimming: 5 bases; junction bases outside the gene matches: 9. Germline CDR1 reads WNHNN; CDR2 reads SYGVQD (reference sequence). This CDR3 region has 14 residues. CDR3 residues: CATYSGRAGETQYF. The DNA of the CDR3 is TGCGCCACCTATAGCGGGAGGGCCGGGGAGACCCAGTACTTC.

This chain links TRBV4-1 with TRBJ2-7; 8 bases are a match to TRBD1. The germline CDR1 and CDR2 sequences are MGHRA and YSYEKL. The CDR3 consists of 15 residues. Losses at the gene ends were 4 bases for V and 3 bases for J; bases not matched to a gene: 8. CDR3 nucleotide sequence: TGCGCCAGCAGCCCGACGAGTACAGGGGGCTACGAGCAGTACTTC. This gives the protein CASSPTSTGGYEQYF.

A note on this clone: One end of the junction does not line up with germline, which may come from a read error. The CDR3 sequence is CASSQGTDRVPSF. The CDR3, as DNA: TGTGCCAGCAGCCAAGGCACGGACAGAGTGCCGTCTTTT. The chain employs TRBV14 and TRBJ2-3; D may be TRBD1 (6 bases). The CDR3 spans 13 residues. The germline CDR1 and CDR2 sequences are SGHDN and FVKESK.

The rearrangement uses TRBV7-3 and TRBJ2-6; no clear D. V was clipped by 5 bases and J by 1 base, with 12 bases between them. Per the germline V gene, CDR1 is SGHTA and CDR2 is FQGTGA. The CDR3 loop spans 16 amino acids. The CDR3 sequence: CASSLEGVSGANVLTF. The CDR3 coding sequence is TGTGCCAGCAGCCTGGAAGGTGTTTCTGGGGCCAACGTCCTGACTTTC.

This chain connects TRBV29-1 to TRBJ2-3; D might be TRBD1 or TRBD2, each matching 6 bases. Trimming removed 2 bases from V and 3 bases from J, with 9 bases in between. The CDR3 length is 13 residues. Germline-derived CDR1 and CDR2 are SQVTM and ANQGSEA. CDR3 amino acids: CSVETGATDTQYF. The CDR3 region has the DNA TGCAGCGTTGAAACGGGGGCGACAGATACGCAGTATTTT.

The rearrangement joins TRBV23-1 to TRBJ1-4; D gene uncertain. TRBV23-1 is given ORF status, its function remaining uncertain. Trimming removed 3 bases from V and 0 bases from J, with 8 bases in between. This CDR3 is built from 15 residues. For the CDR3, the DNA is TGCGCCAGCAGTCAGCAGCCAGCAACTAATGAAAAACTGTTTTTT. It translates to CASSQQPATNEKLFF.

The chain uses TRBV19 and TRBJ2-7; 13 bases are a match to TRBD2. The ends lost 1 base at V and 1 base at J; junction bases unmatched: 4. Germline loops: CDR1 LNHDA, CDR2 SQIVND (reference sequence). The CDR3 covers 17 residues. DNA for the CDR3: TGTGCCAGTAGTATAGGACTAGCGGGAGGTTCATCCTACGAGCAGTACTTC. This sequence encodes CASSIGLAGGSSYEQYF. Full variable domain (missing parts from reference TRBV19 and TRBJ2-7): DGGITQSPKYLFRKEGQNVTLSCEQNLNHDAMYWYRQDPGQGLRLIYYSQIVNDFQKGDIAEGYSVSREKKESFPLTVTSAQKNPTAFYLCASSIGLAGGSSYEQYFGPGTRLTVT.

This clone has a handful of counts. Within the sample, other DNA sequences also encode this same CDR3. The chain recombines TRBV5-1 with TRBJ2-2; no clear D. Between the trimmed V and J ends, which lost 4 bases and 6 bases, there was a span of 7 bases. The CDR3 has 12 amino acids. The germline gives CDR1 SGHRS, CDR2 YFSETQ. The CDR3 DNA reads as TGCGCCAGCAGCCCCGTACCCGGGGAGCTGTTTTTT. It is translated as CASSPVPGELFF. Combining the CDR3 with reference TRBV5-1 and TRBJ2-2 gives the whole variable domain KAGVTQTPRYLIKTRGQQVTLSCSPISGHRSVSWYQQTPGQGLQFLFEYFSETQRNKGNFPGRFSGRQFSNSRSEMNVSTLELGDSALYLCASSPVPGELFFGEGSRLTVL.

The rearrangement links TRBV19 to TRBJ2-1, with unresolved D. The CDR3 sequence is 12 residues long. V lost 7 bases to trimming and J lost 8 bases, with 12 bases between them. Germline V CDR1 and CDR2: LNHDA, SQIVND (reference sequence). This CDR3 reads CASKKGFDEQFF. The CDR3 DNA reads as TGTGCCAGTAAGAAGGGCTTCGATGAGCAGTTCTTC.

This rearrangement joins TRBV19 to TRBJ1-1, with 9 nucleotides matching TRBD1. This CDR3 is 17 amino acids long. V lost 6 bases, J lost 4 bases, and 15 bases stayed unmatched. CDR1 is LNHDA and CDR2 is SQIVND in the germline V gene (reference sequence). CDR3 loop: CASRYRGRPGMGTEAFF. CDR3 DNA: TGTGCCAGTAGGTACAGGGGGCGCCCCGGTATGGGCACTGAAGCTTTCTTT. The whole variable domain, remainder taken from reference TRBV19 and TRBJ1-1, is DGGITQSPKYLFRKEGQNVTLSCEQNLNHDAMYWYRQDPGQGLRLIYYSQIVNDFQKGDIAEGYSVSREKKESFPLTVTSAQKNPTAFYLCASRYRGRPGMGTEAFFGQGTRLTVV.

This sequence joins TRBV5-6 and TRBJ2-7; D is perhaps TRBD1 or TRBD2 (6 bases each). Germline V lookup: CDR1 SGHDT, CDR2 YYEEEE. V gave up 2 bases and J gave up 3 bases, with 15 bases separating them. The CDR3 loop spans 15 amino acids. The CDR3 DNA reads TGTGCCAGCAGCTTCCTTAGAGGGGGGATCTACGAGCAGTACTTC. Its translation is CASSFLRGGIYEQYF.

V gene TRBV5-1 combines with J gene TRBJ1-1; D gene unclear. This CDR3 comprises 14 residues. Trimming took off 5 bases at V and 10 bases at J, with 21 bases between the two ends. CDR1 is SGHRS and CDR2 is YFSETQ in the germline V gene. The CDR3 loop reads CASRASGGTDRAFF. The DNA of the CDR3 is TGCGCCAGCAGGGCTTCGGGAGGAACAGATAGAGCTTTCTTT. Filled out from reference TRBV5-1 and TRBJ1-1, the complete variable domain reads KAGVTQTPRYLIKTRGQQVTLSCSPISGHRSVSWYQQTPGQGLQFLFEYFSETQRNKGNFPGRFSGRQFSNSRSEMNVSTLELGDSALYLCASRASGGTDRAFFGQGTRLTVV.

This chain connects TRBV19 to TRBJ1-1, with TRBD1 matching over 7 bases. V lost 8 bases, J lost 5 bases, and 8 bases stayed unmatched. CDR3 length: 13 residues. Germline V CDR1 and CDR2: LNHDA, SQIVND (reference sequence). The CDR3 sequence is CASGLQGGTEAFF. For the CDR3, the DNA is TGTGCCAGTGGACTTCAGGGGGGTACTGAAGCTTTCTTT.

The chain combines TRBV9 with TRBJ2-7; D remains unclear. The CDR3 runs 15 residues. The germline CDR1 and CDR2 sequences are SGDLS and YYNGEE. V was cut by 0 bases and J by 2 bases, with 12 bases left in between. CDR3: CASSVGGDGTYEQYF. CDR3 DNA: TGTGCCAGCAGCGTAGGGGGTGACGGAACCTACGAGCAGTACTTC.

The chain uses TRBV6-1 and TRBJ1-2; TRBD1 matches 7 bases. The V gene end was trimmed by 9 bases and the J gene end by 8 bases; junction bases not matched to a gene: 9. The CDR3 loop spans 12 amino acids. The germline gives CDR1 MNHNS, CDR2 SASEGT. The CDR3 sequence: CASKGDRLGYTF. CDR3 DNA sequence: TGTGCCAGTAAGGGGGACAGACTCGGCTACACCTTC.

This clone was recorded a few times. Written as DNA, the CDR3 is TGTGCCAGCACGGGAAGCGGGAGTGGGTTCATTCAGTACTTC. Translated: CASTGSGSGFIQYF. The rearrangement links TRBV6-1 to TRBJ2-4; 8 bases are a match to TRBD2. CDR3 size: 14 residues. The ends lost 7 bases at V and 9 bases at J; junction bases unmatched: 11. Germline CDR1 MNHNS, CDR2 SASEGT.

Remarks on this clone: This likely came from a read error, as a far larger clone is one base away. Distinct nucleotide sequences in the sample also encode this CDR3. The chain is built from TRBV11-2 and TRBJ2-4; D perhaps matches TRBD1 (5 bases). V shed 1 base and J shed 0 bases, with 10 bases lying between them. CDR1 is SGHAT, CDR2 FQNNGV, per germline. CDR3 length: 16 amino acids. CDR3 DNA: TGTGCCAGCAGCTTAGGGGCAGGGCTAGCCAAAAACATTCAGTACTTC. It is translated as CASSLGAGLAKNIQYF.

The rearrangement joins TRBV18 to TRBJ2-5, with D perhaps matching TRBD1 or TRBD2 (5 bases each). The CDR3 length is 14 residues. Germline CDR1 reads KGHSH; CDR2 reads LQKENI. Trimming cost V 3 bases and J 0 bases, with 8 bases left between them. DNA of the CDR3: TGTGCCAGCTCACCGTCGGGGCACCAAGAGACCCAGTACTTC. Translating gives CASSPSGHQETQYF.

This clone was seen only a few times. The CDR3 coding sequence is TGTGCCAGCAGCCACGCGGCCTCCTACAATGAGCAGTTCTTC. This translates into CASSHAASYNEQFF. V is TRBV4-2 and J is TRBJ2-1, with D unclear. Germline CDR1 LGHNA, CDR2 YNFKEQ. With 3 bases removed from V and 0 bases from J, the gap between germline ends came to 6 bases. CDR3 size: 14 residues.

This clone was found a few times. J is TRBJ2-2 and V is TRBV7-9; the D is unclear. CDR1 is SEHNR and CDR2 is FQNEAQ in the germline V gene (reference sequence). Trimming cost V 7 bases and J 0 bases, with 9 bases left between them. The CDR3 is 14 residues long. DNA for the CDR3: TGTGCCAGCACCCCCATGGCGAACACCGGGGAGCTGTTTTTT. Translated, it gives CASTPMANTGELFF.

This clone was picked up one time. At one of its ends the junction is not consistent with the germline gene, which may arise from a read error. V and J are TRBV30 and TRBJ1-2; maybe TRBD1 (5 bases). This CDR3 contains 14 residues. The germline CDR1 and CDR2 sequences are GTSNPN and SVGIG (reference sequence). The CDR3 DNA sequence: TGTGCCTGGAGTGTACTGCCACGGGACTATGGCTACACCTTT. This sequence encodes CAWSVLPRDYGYTF. Based on the CDR3 plus reference TRBV30 and TRBJ1-2, the full variable domain is SQTIHQWPATLVQPVGSPLSLECTVEGTSNPNLYWYRQAAGRGLQLLFYSVGIGQISSEVPQNLSASRPQDRQFILSSKKLLLSDSGFYLCAWSVLPRDYGYTFGSGTRLTVV.

V usage is TRBV5-1 and J usage is TRBJ2-3; D possibly matches TRBD1 or TRBD2 (5 bases each). Germline lookup yields CDR1 SGHRS and CDR2 YFSETQ. This CDR3 contains 16 residues. Trimming shortened V by 0 bases and J by 1 base, and 12 bases separated the two germline ends. The CDR3 loop is CASSLAGDRGTDTQYF. Here the CDR3 DNA reads TGCGCCAGCAGCTTGGCCGGGGACCGAGGCACAGATACGCAGTATTTT.

The rearrangement joins TRBV7-8 to TRBJ2-3; D perhaps matches TRBD2 (5 bases). Trimming pared 1 base from V and 0 bases from J, leaving 11 bases between. CDR3 length: 16 amino acids. Per the germline V gene, CDR1 is SGHVS and CDR2 is FQNEAQ. The CDR3 protein is CASSLEAGGSTDTQYF. CDR3 DNA: TGTGCCAGCAGCTTAGAGGCGGGTGGTAGCACAGATACGCAGTATTTT. Variable domain in full (rest from reference TRBV7-8 and TRBJ2-3): GAGVSQSPRYKVAKRGQDVALRCDPISGHVSLFWYQQALGQGPEFLTYFQNEAQLDKSGLPSDRFFAERPEGSVSTLKIQRTQQEDSAVYLCASSLEAGGSTDTQYFGPGTRLTVL.

This sequence joins TRBV5-4 and TRBJ2-5; 10 nucleotides line up with TRBD2. The J call is in doubt because the DNA end fits TRBJ2-7 better. The germline V gene encodes CDR1 SGHNT and CDR2 YYREEE (reference sequence). The CDR3 contains 16 residues. The CDR3 nucleotides are TGTGCCAGCAGCTTAGCTAGCGGGAGCATCAACCACGAGCAGTACTTC. It codes for CASSLASGSINHEQYF.

This chain joins TRBV5-4 and TRBJ2-5; 9 bases map to TRBD2. The CDR3 has 15 amino acids. J lost 0 bases, V lost 4 bases, and 4 bases had no gene match. Germline V gene sequence: CDR1 SGHNT, CDR2 YYREEE (reference sequence). The CDR3: CASSRTSDNQETQYF. CDR3 DNA sequence: TGTGCCAGCAGCCGGACTAGCGACAACCAAGAGACCCAGTACTTC.

The chain joins TRBV2 to TRBJ1-3; a possible D gene is TRBD1 (5 bases). From germline, CDR1 is SNHLY and CDR2 FYNNEI. CDR3 length equals 14 residues. V was trimmed by 6 bases and J by 10 bases, leaving 19 bases between them. Here the CDR3 DNA reads TGTGCCAGCAGAGGGGTAAAGGGCCTACTGACCATATATTTT. Translation gives CASRGVKGLLTIYF. Drawing the rest from reference TRBV2 and TRBJ1-3, the complete variable domain is EPEVTQTPSHQVTQMGQEVILRCVPISNHLYFYWYRQILGQKVEFLVSFYNNEISEKSEIFDDQFSVERPDGSNFTLKIRSTKLEDSAMYFCASRGVKGLLTIYFGEGSWLTVV.